This T cell receptor (beta chain) was retrieved from a study of T-cell reconstitution after alpha-beta-depleted transplantation in children. Study-wide results and caveats: Newly made T cells mostly supplied T-cell counts and diversity one year after transplant. Some patients showed high day-60 TCRbeta diversity, which derived from surviving recipient T cells and thymic progenitors. Several hundred expanded graft clones reportedly gave rise to the alpha-beta T cells present about two months after transplant.

Preparation of the TCRbeta library was carried out with unique molecular identifiers. TCRdb processed the PCR reads anew with MiXCR; each CDR3 protein has one entry. Of about 250,000 distinct CDR3 sequences in the sample, 20% to 30% were seen once. Comments on this clonotype: Its antigen is not identified.

The sample in question was PBMCs, mostly from graft donor cells, obtained 360 days after TCRalphabeta/CD19-depleted stem cell transplant. The clonotype originates from a female patient aged 2-9 years who had a stem cell transplant for congenital amegakaryocytic thrombocytopenia, so the T cells may come from the graft donor.

The CDR3 bases are TGTGCCAGCAGTTTATGGGCCCTCCGGACAGGGCGAATCTCTGGGGCCAACGTCCTGACTTTC. It translates to CASSLWALRTGRISGANVLTF. The chain employs TRBV28 and TRBJ2-6; the match to TRBD1 covers 8 bases. Germline V gene data show CDR1 as MDHEN and CDR2 as SYDVKM. This CDR3 contains 21 residues. V shed 0 bases, J shed 0 bases, and the junction held 13 bases outside the gene matches. Variable domain in full (rest from reference TRBV28 and TRBJ2-6): DVKVTQSSRYLVKRTGEKVFLECVQDMDHENMFWYRQDPGLGLRLIYFSYDVKMKEKGDIPEGYSVSREKKERFSLILESASTNQTSMYLCASSLWALRTGRISGANVLTFGAGSRLTVL.